The TCR beta chain under discussion was sequenced for a study of T cell responses to AZD1222 COVID-19 vaccine. TCRdb's table, derived via immunoSEQ multiplex PCR, lists solely in-frame clones and lacks some. This table holds about 130,000 clones, around 87% found once. CDR3 length: 14 amino acids. The V segment lost 3 bases and the J segment 7 bases; nucleotides outside the gene matches: 7. The germline V gene has CDR1 MNHEY and CDR2 SVGEGT. Sequencing was performed on peripheral blood, taken on day 0 of AZD1222 vaccination. The chain uses TRBV6-2 or TRBV6-3 and TRBJ2-7, with TRBD2 matching 9 bases. This clonotype was obtained from an adult in good health. In nucleotides, the CDR3 is TGTGCCAGCAGTTATAATCGGCTAGCGGGAGAGCAGTACTTC. Amino acids: CASSYNRLAGEQYF.